The 20 T cell receptor beta chains listed next were all sequenced from one sample in a study of read filtering for tumor transcriptome and immune sequencing. From approximately 430 ng of RNA, a library with molecular barcoded alpha/delta and beta/gamma adaptors was made. TCRdb recomputed calls from the reads with MiXCR, one row per CDR3 protein. The data hold tens of thousands of distinct CDR3 sequences, with about 22% observed a single time. Source material: a population of CD138-negative cells sorted from bone marrow. The source is a donor at least 40 years old with multiple myeloma.

In this sample, this clonotype turned up many times. The J gene is TRBJ1-1, the V gene TRBV5-1; no definite D call. This CDR3 region has 13 residues. Trimming took off 0 bases at V and 2 bases at J, with 5 bases between the two ends. Germline V gene sequence: CDR1 SGHRS, CDR2 YFSETQ. The CDR3 DNA reads TGCGCCAGCAGCTTGGACGCCAACACTGAAGCTTTCTTT. Translating it yields CASSLDANTEAFF.

In its sample, this clonotype was seen many times. This chain links TRBV2 with TRBJ1-2; the match to TRBD1 covers 7 bases. The V and J ends lost 4 bases and 6 bases, in that order; junction bases with no gene match: 8. This CDR3 has 14 residues. Germline CDR1 and CDR2: SNHLY and FYNNEI. The DNA for the CDR3 is TGTGCCAGCAGTGGACCAGGGGGGAGCGATGGCTACACCTTC. Its protein is CASSGPGGSDGYTF.

At least ten counts were recorded for this clonotype. The chain joins TRBV2 to TRBJ2-5; no definite D call. The V gene lost 1 base and the J gene lost 0 bases, with 0 bases spanning the gap. The CDR3 covers 12 residues. Germline V gene data show CDR1 as SNHLY and CDR2 as FYNNEI. The CDR3 sequence is CASSEDQETQYF. CDR3 in DNA: TGTGCCAGCAGTGAAGACCAAGAGACCCAGTACTTC.

Comments on this clonotype: This could be a read error, since a much larger clone is one nucleotide away. The chain links TRBV6-5 to TRBJ1-1, with a weak D call TRBD1 (5 bases). The length of the CDR3 is 15 residues. V was shortened by 6 bases and J by 4 bases, with 18 bases between the two germline ends. Per germline, CDR1 MNHEY and CDR2 SVGAGI. The CDR3 sequence: CASRPTLGVGTEAFF. The DNA of the CDR3 is TGTGCCAGCAGGCCTACATTGGGGGTGGGCACTGAAGCTTTCTTT.

There are many counts of this clonotype. CDR3 in amino acids: CASTEGRRETQYF. CDR3 DNA: TGTGCCAGCACCGAGGGACGGCGAGAGACCCAGTACTTC. The chain employs TRBV28 and TRBJ2-5; D tentatively fits TRBD1 or TRBD2 (5 bases each). This CDR3 has 13 amino acids. Trimming left V 7 bases short and J 4 bases short, with 13 bases between. Germline lookup yields CDR1 MDHEN and CDR2 SYDVKM. Variable domain in full (rest from reference TRBV28 and TRBJ2-5): DVKVTQSSRYLVKRTGEKVFLECVQDMDHENMFWYRQDPGLGLRLIYFSYDVKMKEKGDIPEGYSVSREKKERFSLILESASTNQTSMYLCASTEGRRETQYFGPGTRLLVL.

The sample holds a few counts of this clonotype. The chain employs TRBV20-1 and TRBJ2-6; 9 bases match TRBD1. The V gene's germline CDR1 is DFQATT and CDR2 SNEGSKA (reference sequence). The CDR3 extends over 19 amino acids. The junction had 10 bases not matched to a gene; V was cut back by 0 bases and J by 1 base. CDR3 sequence reads: CSARDLAGQGTSGANVLTF. The CDR3 DNA is TGCAGTGCTAGAGATCTAGCTGGACAGGGGACTTCTGGGGCCAACGTCCTGACTTTC.

V and J are TRBV6-6 and TRBJ2-7, with 8 positions matching TRBD1. This CDR3 spans 12 amino acids. Looked up from germline, CDR1 is MNHNY and CDR2 is SVGAGI (reference sequence). Trimming took 10 bases from V and 3 from J; bases not matched to a gene: 5. CDR3 loop: CATLTGVYEQYF. The DNA of the CDR3 is TGTGCCACCCTGACAGGGGTCTACGAGCAGTACTTC.

The chain carries TRBV6-5 and TRBJ1-5, with a possible D match to TRBD1 (5 bases). Trimming pared 2 bases from V and 7 bases from J, leaving 12 bases between. Looked up from germline, CDR1 is MNHEY and CDR2 is SVGAGI. The CDR3 covers 14 residues. CDR3: CASSYQGRGQPQHF. The CDR3 DNA follows: TGTGCCAGCAGTTACCAGGGTAGGGGCCAGCCCCAGCATTTT.

This clonotype appeared many times. The chain is built from TRBV6-5 and TRBJ1-1, with TRBD1 as a possible D gene (5 bases). CDR3 size: 14 residues. Trimming removed 2 bases at V and 4 bases at J, with 11 bases between. Germline V gene data show CDR1 as MNHEY and CDR2 as SVGAGI. CDR3 DNA sequence: TGTGCCAGCAGTTACGGGGCAAGGGGCACTGAAGCTTTCTTT. Its protein is CASSYGARGTEAFF.

V gene TRBV4-1 combines with J gene TRBJ1-5; D gene uncertain. V shed 2 bases and J shed 0 bases, with 5 bases lying between them. Germline values: CDR1 MGHRA, CDR2 YSYEKL. The CDR3 spans 14 residues. The CDR3 DNA reads as TGCGCCAGCAGCCAACAGGATAGCAATCAGCCCCAGCATTTT. This encodes CASSQQDSNQPQHF.

Points on this clonotype: This may be a read error, as it is one base from a much larger clone. This chain links TRBV12-3 or TRBV12-4 with TRBJ1-1, with 10 bases matching TRBD1. The J call is uncertain, as TRBJ1-6 better fits the DNA end. The CDR3 loop spans 16 amino acids. This CDR3 is CASSPTRGDRGPPLHF. The CDR3 DNA follows: TGTGCCAGCAGTCCCACAAGGGGGGACAGGGGTCCACCCCTCCACTTT.

Comments on this clonotype: A much larger clone differs by one base, so this may be a read error. V and J are TRBV6-5 and TRBJ2-2, with D maybe TRBD2 (5 bases). Germline V gene data show CDR1 as MNHEY and CDR2 as SVGAGI. The CDR3 contains 13 residues. The CDR3 sequence is CASSYANTGEPFF. CDR3 bases: TGTGCCAGCAGTTACGCTAATACCGGGGAGCCGTTTTTT.

This chain uses TRBV19 with TRBJ1-2; 10 bases map to TRBD1. The CDR3 is made up of 15 amino acids. V gave up 6 bases and J gave up 4 bases; unmatched junction bases: 8. Germline loops: CDR1 LNHDA, CDR2 SQIVND (reference sequence). The CDR3 is CASRTRTGGSYGYTF. The CDR3 DNA reads TGTGCCAGTAGAACGAGGACAGGGGGTAGCTATGGCTACACCTTC.

This clonotype was seen a few times. This chain connects TRBV19 to TRBJ2-2, with no clear D. The V gene's germline CDR1 is LNHDA and CDR2 SQIVND (reference sequence). The CDR3 is 14 residues long. The V gene lost 5 bases and the J gene lost 0 bases, with 7 bases spanning the gap. CDR3 protein: CASSYSANTGELFF. The CDR3 coding sequence is TGTGCCAGTAGTTACAGCGCGAACACCGGGGAGCTGTTTTTT.

This clonotype has just one count. The J gene is TRBJ1-3, the V gene TRBV28; D remains ambiguous. This CDR3 spans 17 amino acids. Germline V gene data show CDR1 as MDHEN and CDR2 as SYDVKM. Trimming shortened V by 2 bases and J by 0 bases, and 14 bases separated the two germline ends. The CDR3 here is CASSLGSADFSGNTIYF. The CDR3 nucleotides are TGTGCCAGCAGTTTAGGTAGCGCGGACTTCTCTGGAAACACCATATATTTT.

This clonotype was found many times. This rearrangement joins TRBV7-3 to TRBJ2-7; 8 bases are shared with TRBD2. The CDR3 extends over 15 amino acids. Germline values: CDR1 SGHTA, CDR2 FQGTGA. The trim removed 2 bases at V and 4 bases at J, leaving 7 bases unmatched. The CDR3 is CASSLLPGGVYEQYF. The CDR3 region has the DNA TGTGCCAGCAGCTTATTACCCGGGGGGGTTTACGAGCAGTACTTC.

This clonotype was seen repeatedly, ten times or more. The CDR3 region has the DNA TGTGCCAGCAGCCCCCGAAAGGTGACCGGGGAGCTGTTTTTT. Protein product: CASSPRKVTGELFF. The chain links TRBV9 to TRBJ2-2, with unresolved D. CDR1 is SGDLS, CDR2 YYNGEE, per germline. The CDR3 has 14 residues. Deletions cut 4 bases from V and 5 bases from J, with 12 bases between.

Concerning this clonotype itself: A much larger clone differs by one base, so this may be a read error. The V call is TRBV29-1, the J call TRBJ2-2; D is unresolved. V was trimmed by 7 bases and J by 4 bases, leaving 13 bases between them. Germline CDR1 SQVTM, CDR2 ANQGSEA. The CDR3 covers 13 residues. The CDR3 coding sequence is TGCAGCGGTTTGCCGTTGAGCACCGGGGAGCTGTTTTTT. Its translation is CSGLPLSTGELFF.

The rearrangement links TRBV5-1 to TRBJ1-3; D not certain. The CDR3 has 16 residues. With 0 bases removed from V and 0 bases from J, the gap between germline ends came to 10 bases. CDR1 is SGHRS and CDR2 is YFSETQ in the germline V gene. The CDR3 coding sequence is TGCGCCAGCAGCTTGGTACCGGGCCGCTCTGGAAACACCATATATTTT. This sequence encodes CASSLVPGRSGNTIYF.

Many counts were recorded for this clonotype. This rearrangement joins TRBV2 to TRBJ2-3; 12 nucleotides align to TRBD2. Unmatched junction bases numbered 10, after V lost 10 bases and J lost 8 bases. The CDR3 is 14 amino acids. Germline CDR1 reads SNHLY; CDR2 reads FYNNEI. The CDR3 here is CATTPSGGAGTQYF. The CDR3 region has the DNA TGTGCCACTACACCTAGCGGGGGGGCCGGTACGCAGTATTTT.